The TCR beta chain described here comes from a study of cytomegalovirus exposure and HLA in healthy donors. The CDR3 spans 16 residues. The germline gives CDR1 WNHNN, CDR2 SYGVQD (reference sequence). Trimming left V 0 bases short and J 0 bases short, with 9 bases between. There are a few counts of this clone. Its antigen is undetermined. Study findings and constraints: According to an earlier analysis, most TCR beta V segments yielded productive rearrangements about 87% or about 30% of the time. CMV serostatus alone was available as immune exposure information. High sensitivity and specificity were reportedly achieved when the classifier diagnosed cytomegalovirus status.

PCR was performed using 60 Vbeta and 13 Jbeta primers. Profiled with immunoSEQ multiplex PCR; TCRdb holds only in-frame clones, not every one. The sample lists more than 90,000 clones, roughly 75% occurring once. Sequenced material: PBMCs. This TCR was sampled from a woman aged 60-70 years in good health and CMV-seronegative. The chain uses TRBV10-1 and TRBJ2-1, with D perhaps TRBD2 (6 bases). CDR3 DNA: TGCGCCAGCAGTGAGTCGGTCGGGAGCTCCTACAATGAGCAGTTCTTC. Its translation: CASSESVGSSYNEQFF.